These 18 T cell receptor beta chains were all obtained from the same sample, sequenced in a study of blood T cell repertoires in COVID-19. The protocol was immunoSEQ multiplex PCR, while the TCRdb copy is restricted to in-frame clones and leaves out a portion. The sample comprises under 150,000 clones, 84% of which are singletons, and about 7% rests with the top ten. The material sequenced was peripheral blood. The receptor source for this set is a human donor in a cohort sampled during active COVID-19.

Concerning this clone itself: This same CDR3 is encoded by further DNA sequences in the sample. This sequence joins TRBV6-5 and TRBJ2-2; a possible D gene is TRBD1 (6 bases). With 7 bases removed from V and 2 bases from J, the gap between germline ends came to 8 bases. This CDR3 contains 13 residues. Germline V gene data show CDR1 as MNHEY and CDR2 as SVGAGI. CDR3 residues: CASTRGNTGELFF. The CDR3 nucleotides are TGTGCCAGCACCAGGGGTAACACCGGGGAGCTGTTTTTT.

The chain uses TRBV7-2 and TRBJ2-1, with D maybe TRBD1 (5 bases). CDR3 length: 14 amino acids. Germline CDR1 and CDR2: SGHTA and FQGNSA. V dropped 3 bases and J dropped 4 bases, with 10 bases sitting between them. CDR3 amino acids: CASSFRQTYNEQFF. CDR3 DNA: TGTGCCAGCAGCTTTCGACAGACATACAATGAGCAGTTCTTC.

Turning to this clone: Other DNA variants within this sample encode the same CDR3. The J gene is TRBJ2-7, the V gene TRBV7-2; no clear D. The germline gives CDR1 SGHTA, CDR2 FQGNSA. The CDR3 has 13 amino acids. V lost 1 base to trimming and J lost 0 bases, with 4 bases between them. CDR3 bases: TGTGCCAGCAGCTTAGACGGCTCCTACGAGCAGTACTTC. It yields the protein CASSLDGSYEQYF.

The chain combines TRBV19 with TRBJ2-7; 9 nucleotides align to TRBD1. The germline V gene has CDR1 LNHDA and CDR2 SQIVND (reference sequence). The CDR3 consists of 13 residues. The V gene end was trimmed by 4 bases and the J gene end by 5 bases; junction bases not matched to a gene: 3. CDR3 DNA: TGTGCCAGTAGTAGGGACAGGGAGGACGAGCAGTACTTC. As protein: CASSRDREDEQYF.

The chain links TRBV5-4 to TRBJ2-2, with no clear D. The CDR3 extends over 15 amino acids. V was shortened by 2 bases and J by 6 bases, with 14 bases between the two germline ends. Germline-derived CDR1 and CDR2 are SGHNT and YYREEE (reference sequence). CDR3 residues: CASSFEFLPAGELFF. Written as DNA, the CDR3 is TGTGCCAGCAGCTTTGAGTTCCTACCGGCCGGGGAGCTGTTTTTT.

The genes are TRBV7-9 and TRBJ1-4; TRBD1 matches at 10 bases. CDR1 SEHNR and CDR2 FQNEAQ come from the germline V gene (reference sequence). The CDR3 contains 16 residues. Trimming removed 5 bases from V and 0 bases from J; junction bases left unmatched: 3. CDR3 nucleotides: TGTGCCAGCAGCCCGGGACAGGGGACAACTAATGAAAAACTGTTTTTT. Protein: CASSPGQGTTNEKLFF.

J is TRBJ2-2 and V is TRBV9; TRBD1 matches 12 bases. Germline CDR1 and CDR2: SGDLS and YYNGEE. The CDR3 sequence is 18 residues long. V shed 1 base, J shed 6 bases, and the junction held 10 bases outside the gene matches. The CDR3 bases are TGTGCCAGCAGCGTATCGCATCGGGACAGGGGGCGTTCCGGGGAGCTGTTTTTT. Translation gives CASSVSHRDRGRSGELFF.

The chain is built from TRBV25-1 and TRBJ2-5; tentative D call: TRBD1 (5 bases). CDR1 MGHDK and CDR2 SYGVNS come from the germline V gene. V was clipped by 5 bases and J by 4 bases, with 5 bases between them. CDR3 length: 11 residues. The CDR3 loop is CASSRGETQYF. The CDR3 bases are TGTGCCAGCAGTAGGGGAGAGACCCAGTACTTC.

The chain employs TRBV2 and TRBJ2-3; 12 bases are shared with TRBD2. Unmatched junction bases numbered 8, after V lost 6 bases and J lost 1 base. This CDR3 has 17 amino acids. CDR1 and CDR2 from the germline V gene are SNHLY and FYNNEI. This CDR3 is CASRRASGGVGTDTQYF. In DNA form, the CDR3 reads TGTGCCAGCAGGCGGGCTAGCGGGGGGGTTGGCACAGATACGCAGTATTTT.

The gene calls are TRBV18 and TRBJ2-5, with D perhaps matching TRBD2 (6 bases). V lost 3 bases to trimming and J lost 1 base, with 9 bases between them. The CDR3 extends over 14 amino acids. CDR1 KGHSH and CDR2 LQKENI come from the germline V gene. The CDR3 DNA follows: TGTGCCAGCTCACCCCCCGGGAGCCAAGAGACCCAGTACTTC. It is translated as CASSPPGSQETQYF.

This chain links TRBV7-9 with TRBJ1-1; 8 positions agree with TRBD1. Per the germline V gene, CDR1 is SEHNR and CDR2 is FQNEAQ (reference sequence). CDR3 length: 16 residues. V gave up 1 base and J gave up 1 base; unmatched junction bases: 5. DNA for the CDR3: TGTGCCAGCAGCTTAGGATCCGGGACAGGGAACACTGAAGCTTTCTTT. The encoded protein is CASSLGSGTGNTEAFF.

The V and J genes are TRBV12-3 or TRBV12-4 and TRBJ1-1; D perhaps matches TRBD1 (6 bases). V lost 1 base and J 11 bases, leaving 14 bases between the germline ends. The CDR3 length is 13 residues. In nucleotides, the CDR3 is TGTGCCAGCAGTTTAGAGGTACAGGGTAAGGCTTTCTTT. This sequence encodes CASSLEVQGKAFF.

This clone was detected only a few times. The chain uses TRBV5-8 and TRBJ2-1; maybe TRBD1 (8 bases). The CDR3 sequence is 17 residues long. Germline V gene data show CDR1 as SGHTS and CDR2 as YDEGEE. The V and J ends lost 2 bases and 3 bases respectively, with 18 bases between them. The CDR3 loop is CASSFWTGRTSYNEQFF. DNA of the CDR3: TGTGCCAGCAGCTTTTGGACAGGGAGGACTAGCTACAATGAGCAGTTCTTC.

The rearrangement joins TRBV9 to TRBJ2-2, with D perhaps matching TRBD1 (5 bases). The CDR3 consists of 15 residues. Per the germline V gene, CDR1 is SGDLS and CDR2 is YYNGEE. V lost 0 bases, J lost 5 bases, and 11 bases lay in between. Here the CDR3 reads CASSVGGLGTGELFF. In DNA form, the CDR3 reads TGTGCCAGCAGCGTAGGGGGCCTTGGGACCGGGGAGCTGTTTTTT.

V gene TRBV9 combines with J gene TRBJ1-6; the D is unclear. V dropped 0 bases and J dropped 7 bases, with 11 bases sitting between them. This CDR3 spans 15 amino acids. CDR1 and CDR2 from the germline V gene are SGDLS and YYNGEE. CDR3 residues: CASSVGAPQNSPLHF. CDR3 nucleotides: TGTGCCAGCAGCGTAGGGGCCCCTCAGAATTCACCCCTCCACTTT. Together with reference TRBV9 and TRBJ1-6, the CDR3 gives the full variable domain: DSGVTQTPKHLITATGQRVTLRCSPRSGDLSVYWYQQSLDQGLQFLIQYYNGEERAKGNILERFSAQQFPDLHSELNLSSLELGDSALYFCASSVGAPQNSPLHFGNGTRLTVT.

The chain links TRBV24-1 to TRBJ2-3, with 12 nucleotides matching TRBD2. The CDR3 sequence is 15 residues long. J gave up 4 bases and V 6 bases, and 4 bases lay outside the gene matches. Germline V gene sequence: CDR1 KGHDR, CDR2 SFDVKD. The CDR3: CATSLAGGPSDTQYF. The CDR3 nucleotides read TGTGCCACCAGTCTAGCGGGGGGGCCCTCAGATACGCAGTATTTT.

The chain combines TRBV7-6 with TRBJ2-3; TRBD2 agrees at 12 bases. V was pared by 1 base and J by 6 bases, with 2 bases of the junction left unmatched. CDR1 and CDR2 (germline): SGHVS, FNYEAQ. This CDR3 spans 15 amino acids. For the CDR3, the DNA is TGTGCCAGCAGCTTAGGGACTAGCGGGACCGATACGCAGTATTTT. This translates into CASSLGTSGTDTQYF. Based on the CDR3 plus reference TRBV7-6 and TRBJ2-3, the full variable domain is GAGVSQSPRYKVTKRGQDVALRCDPISGHVSLYWYRQALGQGPEFLTYFNYEAQQDKSGLPNDRFSAERPEGSISTLTIQRTEQRDSAMYRCASSLGTSGTDTQYFGPGTRLTVL.

The gene calls are TRBV5-4 and TRBJ1-2; 7 positions agree with TRBD1. Per germline, CDR1 SGHNT and CDR2 YYREEE (reference sequence). The CDR3 length is 15 residues. V lost 4 bases, J lost 6 bases, and 12 bases stayed unmatched. This CDR3 reads CASSPRQGSGNGYTF. Here the CDR3 DNA reads TGTGCCAGCAGCCCGCGACAGGGAAGCGGTAATGGCTACACCTTC.